The 22 T cell receptor beta chains given below trace back to one sample, sequenced in a study of early T cells in non-severe SARS-CoV-2 infection. From the 5' RACE reads, TCRdb called clonotypes with MiXCR, one entry per CDR3 protein. The data contain about 64,000 distinct CDR3 sequences, roughly 12% of them seen just once; the ten biggest clones take up around 1.4%. Sample: whole blood, taken at baseline. The receptors come from an adult who was a healthcare worker with PCR-confirmed SARS-CoV-2 infection or an uninfected control (not recorded which).

This clonotype was seen only a few times. J is TRBJ2-3 and V is TRBV4-2; 11 bases align to TRBD2. The CDR3 consists of 18 residues. Germline-derived CDR1 and CDR2 are LGHNA and YNFKEQ. V lost 1 base to trimming and J lost 3 bases; unmatched junction nucleotides: 9. CDR3 sequence (DNA): TGTGCCAGCAGCCAAGGGTTAGCGGGGGGGCCGTCGACAGATACGCAGTATTTT. It yields the protein CASSQGLAGGPSTDTQYF.

This clonotype was counted only a few times. This chain uses TRBV6-6 with TRBJ2-3; unclear D gene. This CDR3 is built from 15 residues. V was trimmed by 4 bases and J by 6 bases, leaving 17 bases between them. In germline, CDR1 is MNHNY, CDR2 SVGAGI (reference sequence). CDR3 sequence reads: CASSFSSGYGDTQYF. The CDR3 DNA is TGTGCCAGCAGTTTCTCTAGTGGGTATGGGGATACGCAGTATTTT.

V and J are TRBV5-5 and TRBJ2-7; unclear D gene. There are 15 residues in the CDR3. Germline V CDR1 and CDR2: SGHKS, YYEKEE (reference sequence). Trimming cost V 0 bases and J 2 bases, with 12 bases left between them. CDR3 bases: TGTGCCAGCAGCTTGGCCCTAGATGCCCCCTACGAGCAGTACTTC. This encodes CASSLALDAPYEQYF.

This sequence joins TRBV3-1 and TRBJ2-4; 13 bases fit TRBD2. Per germline, CDR1 LGHDT and CDR2 YNNKEL (reference sequence). Trimming cost V 8 bases and J 2 bases; bases outside gene matches: 15. This CDR3 is 19 amino acids long. The CDR3 reads CASLGPSGTSGTSKNIQYF. CDR3 DNA: TGTGCCAGCCTCGGACCGTCCGGGACTAGCGGGACGTCCAAAAACATTCAGTACTTC.

This clonotype has at least ten counts. This chain uses TRBV24-1 with TRBJ2-1; 11 positions agree with TRBD2. V lost 3 bases and J lost 8; bases outside the gene matches: 14. CDR3 length: 18 residues. Germline lookup yields CDR1 KGHDR and CDR2 SFDVKD. The CDR3 here is CATSDTHVAGGLKDEQFF. The CDR3 DNA reads TGTGCCACCAGTGATACCCATGTAGCGGGGGGGCTTAAGGATGAGCAGTTCTTC.

The chain joins TRBV2 to TRBJ2-3, with 8 bases that match TRBD1. Germline CDR1 SNHLY, CDR2 FYNNEI. J was trimmed by 4 bases and V by 8 bases; bases with no gene match: 11. CDR3 length: 15 residues. CDR3: CASPGTGWGPDTQYF. The DNA for the CDR3 is TGTGCCAGCCCCGGGACAGGCTGGGGCCCAGATACGCAGTATTTT.

This clonotype has only a few counts. The rearrangement links TRBV29-1 to TRBJ1-1; possible D gene TRBD1, 5 bases. Trimming took 6 bases from V and 6 from J, leaving 8 bases between them. Germline V lookup: CDR1 SQVTM, CDR2 ANQGSEA. CDR3 length: 10 amino acids. For the CDR3, the DNA is TGCAGCGTGGGGGTGGCTGAAGCTTTCTTT. Translation gives CSVGVAEAFF. The whole variable domain, remainder taken from reference TRBV29-1 and TRBJ1-1, is SAVISQKPSRDICQRGTSLTIQCQVDSQVTMMFWYRQQPGQSLTLIATANQGSEATYESGFVIDKFPISRPNLTFSTLTVSNMSPEDSSIYLCSVGVAEAFFGQGTRLTVV.

This chain connects TRBV25-1 to TRBJ1-1; D is possibly TRBD1 (5 bases). Per germline, CDR1 MGHDK and CDR2 SYGVNS. V shed 6 bases and J shed 3 bases, with 11 bases lying between them. The CDR3 consists of 13 residues. CDR3 residues: CASRPGGDTEAFF. CDR3 DNA sequence: TGTGCCAGCAGGCCGGGGGGGGACACTGAAGCTTTCTTT. Supplemented by reference TRBV25-1 and TRBJ1-1, the full variable domain reads EADIYQTPRYLVIGTGKKITLECSQTMGHDKMYWYQQDPGMELHLIHYSYGVNSTEKGDLSSESTVSRIRTEHFPLTLESARPSHTSQYLCASRPGGDTEAFFGQGTRLTVV.

The chain recombines TRBV20-1 with TRBJ2-7; tentative D call: TRBD2 (5 bases). V was cut by 6 bases and J by 2 bases, with 17 bases left in between. The CDR3 contains 14 residues. From germline, CDR1 is DFQATT and CDR2 SNEGSKA (reference sequence). DNA for the CDR3: TGCAGTGCCCTCCTTGTAACCGGGACCTACGAGCAGTACTTC. Protein: CSALLVTGTYEQYF.

This clonotype was seen a handful of times. The CDR3 DNA sequence: TGCAGTGCTAGCGCAGACAGGTTGAGCACAGATACGCAGTATTTT. Translated, it gives CSASADRLSTDTQYF. The chain has TRBV20-1 and TRBJ2-3; tentative D call: TRBD1 (6 bases). Per germline, CDR1 DFQATT and CDR2 SNEGSKA (reference sequence). With 3 bases removed from V and 0 bases from J, the gap between germline ends came to 13 bases. The CDR3 spans 15 residues.

The genes are TRBV9 and TRBJ2-3, with D perhaps TRBD2 (6 bases). Trimming removed 6 bases at V and 3 bases at J, with 14 bases between. The CDR3 sequence is 14 residues long. Germline CDR1 and CDR2: SGDLS and YYNGEE. CDR3 residues: CASTVGGKTDTQYF. CDR3 bases: TGTGCCAGCACGGTTGGCGGGAAGACAGATACGCAGTATTTT.

Ten or more counts support this clonotype. The chain uses TRBV7-2 and TRBJ1-1; 8 bases fit TRBD1. This CDR3 spans 15 amino acids. Germline-derived CDR1 and CDR2 are SGHTA and FQGNSA. The junction had 11 bases not matched to a gene; V was cut back by 5 bases and J by 6 bases. CDR3 sequence: CASSVESGGIAEAFF. The CDR3 bases are TGTGCCAGCAGCGTAGAATCAGGGGGCATCGCTGAAGCTTTCTTT.

The chain joins TRBV28 to TRBJ1-6; perhaps TRBD1 as D (5 bases). CDR1 is MDHEN, CDR2 SYDVKM, per germline. CDR3 length equals 14 residues. Trimming took off 4 bases at V and 8 bases at J, with 12 bases between the two ends. The CDR3 loop is CASSSGELHSPLHF. CDR3 in DNA: TGTGCCAGCAGTTCGGGGGAATTGCATTCACCCCTCCACTTT.

The genes are TRBV28 and TRBJ1-2; D is possibly TRBD1 (6 bases). The CDR3 length is 15 residues. Per germline, CDR1 MDHEN and CDR2 SYDVKM. V lost 6 bases and J lost 0, with 14 bases in between. CDR3 in amino acids: CASSTHRAANYGYTF. The DNA for the CDR3 is TGTGCCAGCAGCACCCACAGGGCCGCTAACTATGGCTACACCTTC.

This chain links TRBV10-2 with TRBJ2-3, with D perhaps matching TRBD1 (6 bases). V lost 7 bases and J lost 3, with 11 bases in between. This CDR3 is 13 amino acids long. Germline V gene sequence: CDR1 WSHSY, CDR2 SAAADI. The CDR3 nucleotides read TGCGCCAGCAATACAGGGTGGACAGATACGCAGTATTTT. Translated, it gives CASNTGWTDTQYF.

This chain uses TRBV7-2 with TRBJ1-1; TRBD1 might be the D (5 bases). The CDR3 spans 14 residues. The germline CDR1 and CDR2 sequences are SGHTA and FQGNSA. V lost 1 base and J lost 3, with 9 bases in between. The CDR3 protein is CASSLGTTYTEAFF. CDR3 DNA: TGTGCCAGCAGCTTAGGGACAACCTACACTGAAGCTTTCTTT.

This clonotype is medium-sized (0.01 to 0.1%) by share. V gene TRBV6-4 combines with J gene TRBJ2-2, with 8 nucleotides matching TRBD2. V shed 5 bases and J 3 bases; nucleotides not matched to a gene: 8. The CDR3 loop spans 16 amino acids. Germline CDR1 is MRHNA and CDR2 is SNTAGT. The CDR3 DNA sequence: TGTGCCAGCAGTCCGGGGACGGGAGGGGACACCGGGGAGCTGTTTTTT. Translation: CASSPGTGGDTGELFF.

This clonotype was observed many times. The chain carries TRBV2 and TRBJ1-6; D ambiguous. Germline CDR1 is SNHLY and CDR2 is FYNNEI. The V end was cut by 4 bases, the J end by 7 bases, with 11 bases between. The CDR3 runs 14 residues. DNA for the CDR3: TGTGCCAGCAGTGTATCGGGGTTGAATTCACCCCTCCACTTT. It yields the protein CASSVSGLNSPLHF.

The genes are TRBV12-3 or TRBV12-4 and TRBJ1-2, with TRBD1 as a possible D gene (6 bases). Trimming left V 1 base short and J 8 bases short, with 8 bases between. The CDR3 has 12 residues. CDR3 bases: TGTGCCAGCAGTTTAGGGGGGCGCGGCTACACCTTC. The encoded protein is CASSLGGRGYTF.

This clonotype was found a few times. J is TRBJ2-1 and V is TRBV24-1; the D is unclear. The germline CDR1 and CDR2 sequences are KGHDR and SFDVKD. Trimming stripped 2 bases from V and 6 bases from J, with 10 bases between. The CDR3 has 14 amino acids. The CDR3 is CATSDSRRSNEQFF. The CDR3 DNA is TGTGCCACCAGTGATTCAAGACGGAGCAATGAGCAGTTCTTC.

V is TRBV10-2 and J is TRBJ2-3; D is ambiguous. Germline V gene lookup returns CDR1 WSHSY and CDR2 SAAADI. Between the trimmed V and J ends, which lost 3 bases and 0 bases, there was a span of 10 bases. The CDR3 runs to 15 residues. The CDR3 sequence is CASSDHLTSTDTQYF. The CDR3 DNA sequence: TGCGCCAGCAGTGACCACCTGACTAGCACAGATACGCAGTATTTT.

Judged by abundance, this clonotype is medium-sized. The chain is built from TRBV6-4 and TRBJ2-2; D unresolved. The CDR3 is 13 residues long. CDR1 is MRHNA, CDR2 SNTAGT, per germline. Trimming pared 3 bases from V and 2 bases from J, leaving 4 bases between. This CDR3 reads CASSESNTGELFF. The CDR3 DNA reads as TGTGCCAGCAGTGAAAGCAACACCGGGGAGCTGTTTTTT.